The 22 T cell receptor beta chains listed next were all sequenced from one sample in a study of cytomegalovirus exposure and HLA in healthy donors. A multiplex PCR was run with 60 Vbeta primers and 13 Jbeta primers. Data came from immunoSEQ multiplex PCR; TCRdb stores just in-frame clones and leaves some out. Of roughly 130,000 clones in the sample, about 80% were seen once. Material for sequencing was PBMCs. These receptor sequences come from a woman in her forties in good health and CMV-seronegative.

The chain combines TRBV7-8 with TRBJ1-1, with a weak D call TRBD1 (5 bases). Germline V gene lookup returns CDR1 SGHVS and CDR2 FQNEAQ. The CDR3 extends over 12 amino acids. With 5 bases removed from V and 6 bases from J, the gap between germline ends came to 10 bases. The chain's CDR3 is CASSHWGAEAFF. The CDR3 nucleotides read TGTGCCAGCAGCCACTGGGGCGCTGAAGCTTTCTTT.

The CDR3 loop reads CASSLASGGQETQYF. As DNA, the CDR3 is TGTGCCAGCAGCTTAGCTTCCGGGGGGCAAGAGACCCAGTACTTC. This chain uses TRBV7-2 with TRBJ2-5; 7 nucleotides line up with TRBD2. The trim removed 0 bases at V and 2 bases at J, leaving 3 bases unmatched. This CDR3 spans 15 amino acids. CDR1 and CDR2 from the germline V gene are SGHTA and FQGNSA. The variable domain in full, with the rest retrieved from reference TRBV7-2 and TRBJ2-5, is GAGVSQSPSNKVTEKGKDVELRCDPISGHTALYWYRQSLGQGLEFLIYFQGNSAPDKSGLPSDRFSAERTGGSVSTLTIQRTQQEDSAVYLCASSLASGGQETQYFGPGTRLLVL.

The chain has TRBV7-9 and TRBJ1-1; 9 bases match TRBD1. After removal of 5 bases from V and 1 base from J, the junction contained 8 bases not matched to a gene. The CDR3 has 16 residues. Germline CDR1 and CDR2: SEHNR and FQNEAQ (reference sequence). The CDR3, as DNA: TGTGCCAGCAGCCCCACAGGGGGCGCCCAGAACACTGAAGCTTTCTTT. Translated: CASSPTGGAQNTEAFF.

This chain uses TRBV4-1 with TRBJ1-3; 7 nucleotides match TRBD1. The germline gives CDR1 MGHRA, CDR2 YSYEKL. The CDR3 has 16 residues. The trim removed 6 bases at V and 0 bases at J, leaving 8 bases unmatched. The chain's CDR3 is CASREDRLNSGNTIYF. The CDR3 nucleotides read TGCGCCAGCAGGGAGGACAGGCTGAACTCTGGAAACACCATATATTTT.

The chain is built from TRBV5-1 and TRBJ2-5; TRBD2 matches at 12 bases. Germline CDR1 is SGHRS and CDR2 is YFSETQ. V was clipped by 6 bases and J by 7 bases; unmatched bases: 7. The CDR3 runs to 14 residues. The CDR3 DNA is TGCGCCAGCATGGCTAGCGGGGGGGCCGGGACCCAGTACTTC. This translates into CASMASGGAGTQYF.

The rearrangement uses TRBV18 and TRBJ1-4, with TRBD1 matching 7 bases. The CDR3 totals 14 residues. Germline V CDR1 and CDR2: KGHSH, LQKENI. V lost 3 bases and J lost 6; bases outside the gene matches: 4. The CDR3 DNA is TGTGCCAGCTCACCGGGGACAGAGGATGAAAAACTGTTTTTT. It is translated as CASSPGTEDEKLFF. Based on the CDR3 plus reference TRBV18 and TRBJ1-4, the full variable domain is NAGVMQNPRHLVRRRGQEARLRCSPMKGHSHVYWYRQLPEEGLKFMVYLQKENIIDESGMPKERFSAEFPKEGPSILRIQQVVRGDSAAYFCASSPGTEDEKLFFGSGTQLSVL.

This clone appeared a few times. Mismatch with germline at one junction end may stem from a read error. The chain recombines TRBV7-9 with TRBJ1-3; 7 bases match TRBD1. CDR3 length: 14 amino acids. Germline V gives CDR1 SEHNR, CDR2 FQNEAQ (reference sequence). The CDR3 DNA reads as TGTTCCAGCAGCACCCTCAGGGGGGTAAACACCATATATTTT. Translating gives CSSSTLRGVNTIYF.

The gene calls are TRBV2 and TRBJ2-2, with TRBD2 matching over 7 bases. V shed 4 bases and J 4 bases; nucleotides not matched to a gene: 9. CDR3 length equals 16 residues. CDR1 and CDR2 from the germline V gene are SNHLY and FYNNEI. CDR3 in DNA: TGTGCCAGCAGTGCGCAGGGAGGGCCGGGCACCGGGGAGCTGTTTTTT. It translates to CASSAQGGPGTGELFF.

The chain has TRBV9 and TRBJ1-2; D uncertain. Looked up from germline, CDR1 is SGDLS and CDR2 is YYNGEE. This CDR3 region has 14 residues. V lost 0 bases, J lost 5 bases, and 11 bases lay in between. CDR3 amino acids: CASSVEQAPYGYTF. The CDR3 DNA follows: TGTGCCAGCAGCGTAGAGCAGGCTCCTTATGGCTACACCTTC.

The chain links TRBV14 to TRBJ2-3; D perhaps matches TRBD2 (6 bases). The germline gives CDR1 SGHDN, CDR2 FVKESK. The V gene lost 4 bases and the J gene lost 4 bases, with 24 bases spanning the gap. The CDR3 contains 18 residues. The CDR3 protein is CASSPLPLLARRADTQYF. For the CDR3, the DNA is TGTGCCAGCAGCCCCTTGCCGTTACTAGCTCGGCGTGCAGATACGCAGTATTTT.

This clone occurred a few times. The V gene is TRBV5-1, the J gene TRBJ1-3, with 8 bases matching TRBD1. The CDR3 covers 15 residues. The V and J ends lost 4 bases and 0 bases, in that order; junction bases with no gene match: 3. Germline-derived CDR1 and CDR2 are SGHRS and YFSETQ. The CDR3 DNA sequence: TGCGCCAGCAGCCGGGACAGGAACTCTGGAAACACCATATATTTT. Translating gives CASSRDRNSGNTIYF.

The J gene is TRBJ1-1, the V gene TRBV15; maybe TRBD1 (5 bases). The germline V gene has CDR1 LNHNV and CDR2 YYDKDF (reference sequence). The CDR3 spans 13 residues. Trimming pared 0 bases from V and 6 bases from J, leaving 8 bases between. The DNA of the CDR3 is TGTGCCACCAGCAGAGATCTGACAGCTGAAGCTTTCTTT. Protein sequence: CATSRDLTAEAFF.

The chain uses TRBV6-6 and TRBJ1-6, with a tentative D call TRBD1 (5 bases). Germline CDR1 MNHNY, CDR2 SVGAGI (reference sequence). V shed 6 bases and J shed 11 bases, with 11 bases lying between them. The CDR3 runs to 12 residues. The CDR3 coding sequence is TGTGCCAGCAGGGGGCCGGGGGCACCCCTCCACTTT. The encoded protein is CASRGPGAPLHF.

The chain joins TRBV7-2 to TRBJ2-1; the match to TRBD2 covers 11 bases. The germline V gene encodes CDR1 SGHTA and CDR2 FQGNSA. The V segment lost 2 bases and the J segment 10 bases; nucleotides outside the gene matches: 7. CDR3 length equals 15 residues. The CDR3, as DNA: TGTGCCAGCAGCTTAATAGCGGGGGGGCCCCGCGAGCAGTTCTTC. Translating gives CASSLIAGGPREQFF.

The chain joins TRBV27 to TRBJ2-7; 9 positions match TRBD2. Per the germline V gene, CDR1 is MNHEY and CDR2 is SMNVEV (reference sequence). The CDR3 extends over 16 amino acids. Trimming took 6 bases from V and 1 from J; bases not matched to a gene: 10. Written as DNA, the CDR3 is TGTGCCAGCAGGGGCGGTTGGGCGGGGGGGTCCTACGAGCAGTACTTC. Residues: CASRGGWAGGSYEQYF.

The rearrangement links TRBV2 to TRBJ2-1, with 8 positions matching TRBD1. Germline-derived CDR1 and CDR2 are SNHLY and FYNNEI. This CDR3 has 14 amino acids. Trimming removed 8 bases from V and 8 bases from J; junction bases left unmatched: 11. The chain's CDR3 is CASETGTGGDEQFF. Here the CDR3 DNA reads TGTGCCAGCGAAACCGGGACAGGAGGGGATGAGCAGTTCTTC.

V and J are TRBV9 and TRBJ1-3, with D perhaps matching TRBD1 (5 bases). The V gene lost 4 bases and the J gene lost 4 bases, with 18 bases spanning the gap. The CDR3 is 16 amino acids. Germline assignment: CDR1 SGDLS and CDR2 YYNGEE. The CDR3 loop reads CASSREGTRGGNTIYF. The CDR3 nucleotides are TGTGCCAGCAGCCGGGAAGGGACCCGGGGGGGAAACACCATATATTTT. Full variable domain (outside the CDR3, taken from reference TRBV9 and TRBJ1-3): DSGVTQTPKHLITATGQRVTLRCSPRSGDLSVYWYQQSLDQGLQFLIQYYNGEERAKGNILERFSAQQFPDLHSELNLSSLELGDSALYFCASSREGTRGGNTIYFGEGSWLTVV.

The chain carries TRBV7-9 and TRBJ2-7; the D is unclear. The CDR3 spans 13 residues. CDR1 SEHNR and CDR2 FQNEAQ come from the germline V gene (reference sequence). V was shortened by 3 bases and J by 0 bases, with 6 bases between the two germline ends. CDR3 coding DNA: TGTGCCAGCAGCTTTGCGGTCTCCTACGAGCAGTACTTC. Translating gives CASSFAVSYEQYF.

V usage is TRBV6-1 and J usage is TRBJ2-7, with unresolved D. The CDR3 consists of 15 residues. V lost 0 bases and J 2 bases, leaving 11 bases between the germline ends. Germline V CDR1 and CDR2: MNHNS, SASEGT. This CDR3 reads CASSEARGGTYEQYF. The CDR3 DNA reads TGTGCCAGCAGTGAAGCAAGAGGCGGAACCTACGAGCAGTACTTC.

The chain couples TRBV19 to TRBJ2-7, with 7 positions matching TRBD1. Germline values: CDR1 LNHDA, CDR2 SQIVND (reference sequence). This CDR3 comprises 13 residues. Trimming at V came to 7 bases and at J to 3 bases, leaving 6 bases not matched to a gene. CDR3 protein: CASNDRVDYEQYF. The CDR3 DNA reads as TGTGCCAGTAATGACAGGGTGGACTACGAGCAGTACTTC.

A few counts support this clone. The chain employs TRBV9 and TRBJ2-3; D possibly corresponds to TRBD2 (6 bases). Germline lookup yields CDR1 SGDLS and CDR2 YYNGEE. Trimming took off 1 base at V and 1 base at J, with 13 bases between the two ends. The CDR3 runs 16 residues. CDR3 protein: CASSVTGLPRTDTQYF. DNA for the CDR3: TGTGCCAGCAGCGTAACCGGACTACCCCGCACAGATACGCAGTATTTT.

The chain carries TRBV18 and TRBJ1-5; weak D call: TRBD1 (6 bases). The CDR3 consists of 17 residues. Deletions cut 5 bases from V and 0 bases from J, with 17 bases between. Germline CDR1 is KGHSH and CDR2 is LQKENI. CDR3 sequence: CASSTTRDTLSNQPQHF. The CDR3 coding sequence is TGTGCCAGCTCAACAACCCGGGACACACTTAGCAATCAGCCCCAGCATTTT. Based on the CDR3 plus reference TRBV18 and TRBJ1-5, the full variable domain is NAGVMQNPRHLVRRRGQEARLRCSPMKGHSHVYWYRQLPEEGLKFMVYLQKENIIDESGMPKERFSAEFPKEGPSILRIQQVVRGDSAAYFCASSTTRDTLSNQPQHFGDGTRLSIL.